These 10 T cell receptor beta chains share one sample of origin, sequenced in a study of blood T cell repertoires in COVID-19. Only in-frame clones appear in the TCRdb table, and some are missing; sequencing was by immunoSEQ multiplex PCR. The data hold about 83,000 clones, with 87% observed a single time. The sequenced sample consisted of peripheral blood. Every receptor here comes from a woman in her forties or fifties with active or convalescent COVID-19.

The chain has TRBV4-3 and TRBJ1-5; TRBD1 matches 8 bases. J gave up 4 bases and V 0 bases, and 5 bases lay outside the gene matches. In germline, CDR1 is LGHNA, CDR2 YSLEER. The CDR3 is 16 amino acids. The CDR3 DNA reads TGCGCCAGCAGCCAAGAGTTCTGGACAGGGAATCAGCCCCAGCATTTT. Amino acid sequence: CASSQEFWTGNQPQHF.

Of note for this clone: The sample has other DNA sequences that encode this CDR3 too. The chain uses TRBV7-9 and TRBJ1-5; D is perhaps TRBD1 (6 bases). V lost 5 bases and J lost 1, with 9 bases in between. There are 14 residues in the CDR3. The germline gives CDR1 SEHNR, CDR2 FQNEAQ (reference sequence). CDR3: CASSPTGSNQPQHF. The CDR3 region has the DNA TGTGCCAGCAGCCCTACAGGGAGCAATCAGCCCCAGCATTTT.

This chain uses TRBV28 with TRBJ1-2, with 7 bases matching TRBD1. V lost 6 bases, J lost 6 bases, and 10 bases stayed unmatched. Germline CDR1 MDHEN, CDR2 SYDVKM. CDR3 size: 14 residues. CDR3 region: CASSLFDRVDGYTF. The CDR3 DNA sequence: TGTGCCAGCAGCCTCTTCGACAGGGTGGATGGCTACACCTTC.

The chain carries TRBV11-3 and TRBJ2-1, with 8 bases lining up with TRBD2. CDR3 length equals 16 residues. The trim removed 4 bases at V and 4 bases at J, leaving 9 bases unmatched. CDR1 is SGHNT, CDR2 YENEEA, per germline. CDR3 amino acids: CASSSIRGGLYNEQFF. As DNA, the CDR3 is TGTGCCAGCAGCTCGATCCGGGGGGGCCTGTACAATGAGCAGTTCTTC.

This clone came up once. The CDR3 here is CASRIGGYNEQFF. The CDR3 DNA reads TGTGCCAGTAGGATTGGAGGGTACAATGAGCAGTTCTTC. This rearrangement joins TRBV19 to TRBJ2-1, with a tentative D call TRBD2 (6 bases). V was trimmed by 6 bases and J by 4 bases, leaving 10 bases between them. Germline V gene lookup returns CDR1 LNHDA and CDR2 SQIVND (reference sequence). The CDR3 length is 13 residues.

This chain links TRBV6-4 with TRBJ1-1, with D tentatively TRBD1 (6 bases). Germline-derived CDR1 and CDR2 are MRHNA and SNTAGT. Trimming pared 5 bases from V and 1 base from J, leaving 11 bases between. There are 14 residues in the CDR3. The CDR3 protein is CASSPGEGNTEAFF. In DNA form, the CDR3 reads TGTGCCAGCAGTCCAGGGGAGGGGAACACTGAAGCTTTCTTT.

The CDR3 region has the DNA TGTGCCAGCAGTTTACGGACAGGGACCTACGAGCAGTACTTC. Its protein is CASSLRTGTYEQYF. The J gene is TRBJ2-7, the V gene TRBV13, with 8 bases matching TRBD1. This CDR3 is built from 14 residues. The V gene end was trimmed by 6 bases and the J gene end by 2 bases; junction bases not matched to a gene: 6. Germline loops: CDR1 PRHDT, CDR2 FYEKMQ (reference sequence).

This clone was seen just once. V gene TRBV9 combines with J gene TRBJ1-1; TRBD1 aligns across 12 bases. Losses at the gene ends were 2 bases for V and 1 base for J; bases not matched to a gene: 6. CDR3 length: 17 amino acids. Germline CDR1 is SGDLS and CDR2 is YYNGEE. The CDR3 coding sequence is TGTGCCAGCAGCGTGGGACAGGGGGCAGCTGCGAACACTGAAGCTTTCTTT. Translation gives CASSVGQGAAANTEAFF. Full variable domain (rest looked up from reference TRBV9 and TRBJ1-1): DSGVTQTPKHLITATGQRVTLRCSPRSGDLSVYWYQQSLDQGLQFLIQYYNGEERAKGNILERFSAQQFPDLHSELNLSSLELGDSALYFCASSVGQGAAANTEAFFGQGTRLTVV.

This clone was seen just once. The V call is TRBV4-1, the J call TRBJ2-2, with D tentatively TRBD1 (6 bases). The CDR3 spans 14 residues. V lost 4 bases, J lost 7 bases, and 13 bases lay in between. Germline CDR1 and CDR2: MGHRA and YSYEKL. This CDR3 reads CASSPQQGGGELFF. The DNA for the CDR3 is TGCGCCAGCAGCCCACAGCAAGGGGGCGGGGAGCTGTTTTTT.

V and J are TRBV7-2 and TRBJ2-5, with 9 bases that match TRBD2. V trimming: 5 bases; J trimming: 5 bases; junction bases outside the gene matches: 9. CDR3 length equals 15 residues. Looked up from germline, CDR1 is SGHTA and CDR2 is FQGNSA. Written as DNA, the CDR3 is TGTGCCAGCAGCCCTGGAGCGGGGGGCCGGGAGACCCAGTACTTC. Its translation: CASSPGAGGRETQYF. The full variable domain, in which reference TRBV7-2 and TRBJ2-5 provide the parts outside the CDR3, is GAGVSQSPSNKVTEKGKDVELRCDPISGHTALYWYRQSLGQGLEFLIYFQGNSAPDKSGLPSDRFSAERTGGSVSTLTIQRTQQEDSAVYLCASSPGAGGRETQYFGPGTRLLVL.